A selection of T cell receptor beta chains follows, all from one sample in a study of T cells after yellow fever vaccination. TCRdb recomputed calls from the 5' RACE reads with MiXCR, one row per CDR3 protein. This sample has about 130,000 distinct CDR3 sequences, with roughly 10% found just once. The sequences come from CD8+ T cells sorted from PBMCs, collected on the day of the yellow fever booster vaccination. These receptor sequences come from a man between 18 and 35 years old who received the YFV17D yellow fever vaccine. CDR3s include the opening cysteine and the closing phenylalanine or tryptophan. D genes are given only for firm matches. Where a row states a size, it is once, few, many or the class of an expanded clone; other rows omit it.

V gene,D gene,clone size,J gene,CDR3 DNA,CDR3 protein
TRBV27,.,.,TRBJ2-7,TGTGCCAGCAGTTTATCGACGGACTCGCCATCCTACGAGCAGTACTTC,CASSLSTDSPSYEQYF
TRBV7-9,.,many,TRBJ2-5,TGTGCCAGCAGCACAACGGGGTACCAAGAGACCCAGTACTTC,CASSTTGYQETQYF
TRBV2,.,few,TRBJ1-5,TGTGCCAGCAGTCTTTGGGAGACTAGCAATCAGCCCCAGCATTTT,CASSLWETSNQPQHF
TRBV10-3,.,few,TRBJ1-1,TGTGCCACCCTTGGGGGGATGAACACTGAAGCTTTCTTT,CATLGGMNTEAFF
TRBV29-1,.,few,TRBJ1-2,TGCAGCGTTGAAGAGTCAGAGGGAAGGGATGGCTACACCTTC,CSVEESEGRDGYTF
TRBV28,.,few,TRBJ2-2,TGTGCCAGCAGTTTGCGCAGGGACACCGGGGAGCTGTTTTTT,CASSLRRDTGELFF
TRBV20-1,TRBD2,few,TRBJ2-5,TGCAGTGCTCTCGGGGGGTCAGAGACCCAGTACTTC,CSALGGSETQYF
TRBV20-1,.,few,TRBJ2-1,TGCAGTGCTAGACCGGGGGGCCCCTACAATGAGCAGTTCTTC,CSARPGGPYNEQFF
TRBV4-1,TRBD2,.,TRBJ2-2,TGCGCCAGTGGCAAAGCGGGGGTGGGCGGGGAGCTGTTTTTT,CASGKAGVGGELFF
TRBV3-1,.,few,TRBJ2-7,TGTGCCAGCAGCCAAGAGGGCAGCAAGGGGGAGGAGCAGTACTTC,CASSQEGSKGEEQYF
TRBV4-1,.,few,TRBJ1-1,TGCGCCAGCAGCCAAGGATCCGGCAGGGAGGGGACTGAAGCTTTCTTT,CASSQGSGREGTEAFF
TRBV4-2,TRBD2,many,TRBJ2-5,TGTGCCAGCAGCCAAAGGGATGGGGGGGACCAAGAGACCCAGTACTTC,CASSQRDGGDQETQYF
TRBV14,.,few,TRBJ2-3,TGTGCCAGCAGCCAAGAGGGGTGGGCTGCTAGAGATACGCAGTATTTT,CASSQEGWAARDTQYF
TRBV5-4,TRBD2,few,TRBJ2-3,TGTGCCACCTCTAGGGAGGGTCGCGAGCAGTATTTT,CATSREGREQYF
TRBV29-1,TRBD1,few,TRBJ1-2,TGCAGCGCTGATCAGGGGGCTTATGGCTACACCTTC,CSADQGAYGYTF
TRBV21-1,.,few,TRBJ1-5,TGTGCCAGCAGCAAACGGGACAAGGTCTATAATTACAATCAGCCCCAGCATTTT,CASSKRDKVYNYNQPQHF
TRBV7-9,TRBD2,few,TRBJ2-3,TGTGCCAGCAGCCAGGCCCTGACTAGCGGGGAGGCTACAGATACGCAGTATTTT,CASSQALTSGEATDTQYF
TRBV12-3/TRBV12-4,.,few,TRBJ2-3,TGTGCCAGCAGTTTTGGGGTTAGCACAGATACGCAGTATTTT,CASSFGVSTDTQYF
TRBV19,TRBD1,few,TRBJ1-2,TGTGCCAGTAGTATTGGGGACAGGGAGATGGACTATGGCTACACCTTC,CASSIGDREMDYGYTF
TRBV7-9,.,few,TRBJ2-2,TGTGCCAGCAGCTATCCCGGGACCCCTCCCGGGGAGCTGTTTTTT,CASSYPGTPPGELFF
TRBV4-3,.,.,TRBJ1-4,TGCGCCAGCAGCCAAGGGCCGGGTGCAACTAATGAAAAACTGTTTTTT,CASSQGPGATNEKLFF
TRBV23-1,.,.,TRBJ1-1,TGCGCCTCCTTGCAAGGGGCGGCCATCGAGGCTTTCTTT,CASLQGAAIEAFF
TRBV4-1,.,many,TRBJ2-1,TGCGCCAGCAGCCAAAGTTCTCGGGGGGCCTATGAGCAGTTCTTC,CASSQSSRGAYEQFF
TRBV29-1,.,.,TRBJ1-1,TGCAGCGTTGTGCTACTGAACACTGAAGCTTTCTTT,CSVVLLNTEAFF
TRBV9,.,few,TRBJ1-2,TGTGCCAGCAGCGTAGCCGACGGCTATGGCTACACCTTC,CASSVADGYGYTF
TRBV6-5,.,.,TRBJ2-2,TGTGCCAGCAGTTACCGGGGGAGCACCGGGGAGCTGTTTTTT,CASSYRGSTGELFF
TRBV20-1,.,.,TRBJ2-1,TGCAGTGCTAGGGAAGCAGGGAACTACAATGAGCAGTTCTTC,CSAREAGNYNEQFF
TRBV12-3/TRBV12-4,.,few,TRBJ2-2,TGTGCCAGCAGTTCCGGGGTGGGGATCACCGGGGAGCTGTTTTTT,CASSSGVGITGELFF
TRBV7-2,.,.,TRBJ2-1,TGTGCCAGCAGCTTATCAGGTAGCCACAATGAGCAGTTCTTC,CASSLSGSHNEQFF
TRBV7-9,.,.,TRBJ2-3,TGTGCCAGCAGCCCCCTTACGGAGAGGCGTTCAACGGATACGCAGTATTTT,CASSPLTERRSTDTQYF
TRBV6-5,.,many,TRBJ2-7,TGTGCCAGCAGTTACTCTGGGGCCTACGAGCAGTACTTC,CASSYSGAYEQYF
TRBV27,TRBD2,.,TRBJ2-7,TGTGCCAGCAGTTTAGGGGGGGGGATCGAGCAGTACTTC,CASSLGGGIEQYF
TRBV29-1,.,.,TRBJ1-2,TGCAGCGTTGAAGGAGGGACACTCTATGGCTACACCTTC,CSVEGGTLYGYTF
TRBV6-5,.,few,TRBJ1-6,TGTGCCAGCGGTACACTGGACAGAGTTAATTCACCCCTCCACTTT,CASGTLDRVNSPLHF
TRBV19,TRBD1,few,TRBJ2-1,TGTGCCAGCGAGACAGGGAATCGCAGGGAGCAGTTCTTC,CASETGNRREQFF
TRBV29-1,TRBD1,many,TRBJ2-3,TGCAGCGTTAATCCGGGACAGGGGAGACGTGCAGATACGCAGTATTTT,CSVNPGQGRRADTQYF
TRBV6-5,.,.,TRBJ1-1,TGTGCCAGCAGTTACGGTCCGGGAACTGAAGCTTTCTTT,CASSYGPGTEAFF
TRBV4-3,.,.,TRBJ1-3,TGCGCCAGCAGCCAATATCAAACGGACTCTGGAAACACCATATATTTT,CASSQYQTDSGNTIYF
TRBV27,TRBD1,many,TRBJ1-5,TGTGCCAGCAGTCTCTACGGGACAGGGGCTAGCAATCAGCCCCAGCATTTT,CASSLYGTGASNQPQHF
TRBV28,.,many,TRBJ2-1,TGTGCCAGCAGTTTTGCCGGGGGCAGGGAGGAGCAGTTCTTC,CASSFAGGREEQFF
TRBV20-1,TRBD2,many,TRBJ2-1,TGCAGTGCTAGAGGACTAGCGGGGGGCCTCTCCTACAATGAGCAGTTCTTC,CSARGLAGGLSYNEQFF